This T cell receptor beta chain was identified during a study of shared clonotypes between healthy human individuals. Study-wide points: Shared clonotypes across all four donors exceeded non-shared ones in generation probability. Rarefaction showed that sequencing of sorted subsets was incomplete (despite large depth).

Positive CCR7 selection of CD45RO-negative cells yielded the naive CD8 cells, and terminally differentiated effector memory CD45RA+ cells were excluded. This CDR3 has 16 amino acids. Looked up from germline, CDR1 is SGHAT and CDR2 is FQNNGV. Trimming stripped 0 bases from V and 4 bases from J, with 12 bases between. Concerning this clone itself: Its antigen is as yet unknown.

Clones were sequenced by immunoSEQ multiplex PCR, and TCRdb holds only the in-frame ones, with some missing. The table includes some 2 million clones, 85% to 95% detected once. The chain employs TRBV11-2 and TRBJ2-2; D is perhaps TRBD1 or TRBD2 (5 bases each). The sequenced material came from naive CD8+ T cells sorted from blood. The sequence was collected from a man in his late teens or twenties in good health. CDR3 DNA: TGTGCCAGCAGCTTAGAGGGGGTGACGAGCACCGGGGAGCTGTTTTTT. Protein sequence: CASSLEGVTSTGELFF.